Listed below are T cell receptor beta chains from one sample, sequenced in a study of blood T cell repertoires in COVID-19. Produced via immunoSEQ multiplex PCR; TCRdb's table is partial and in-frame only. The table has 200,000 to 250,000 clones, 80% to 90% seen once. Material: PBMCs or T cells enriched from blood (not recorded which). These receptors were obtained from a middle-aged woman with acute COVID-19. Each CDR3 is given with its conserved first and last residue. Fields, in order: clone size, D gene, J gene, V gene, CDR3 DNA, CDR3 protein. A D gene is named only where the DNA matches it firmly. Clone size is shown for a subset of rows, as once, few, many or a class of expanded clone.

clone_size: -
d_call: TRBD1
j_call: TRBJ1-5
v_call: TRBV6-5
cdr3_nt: TGTGCCAGCATACTTGGACAGGGGTCCGATCAGCCCCAGCATTTT
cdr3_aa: CASILGQGSDQPQHF

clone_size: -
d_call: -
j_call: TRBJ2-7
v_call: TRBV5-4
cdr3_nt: TGTGCCAGCAGCCAGGGAAGGGGCGAGCAGTACTTC
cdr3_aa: CASSQGRGEQYF

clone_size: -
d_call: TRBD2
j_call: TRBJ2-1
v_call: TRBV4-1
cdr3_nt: TGCGCCAGCAGCTCGTGGACTAGCGGGGGGCTTGGTTACAATGAGCAGTTCTTC
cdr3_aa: CASSSWTSGGLGYNEQFF

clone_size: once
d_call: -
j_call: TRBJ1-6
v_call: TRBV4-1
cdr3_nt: TGCGCCAGCAGCCAACGCCGGGAACCCTCACCCCTCCACTTT
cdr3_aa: CASSQRREPSPLHF

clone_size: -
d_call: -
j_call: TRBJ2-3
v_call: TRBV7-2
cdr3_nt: TGTGCCAGCAGCTTAGTGTATCCAGGGCTAGATACGCAGTATTTT
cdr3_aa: CASSLVYPGLDTQYF

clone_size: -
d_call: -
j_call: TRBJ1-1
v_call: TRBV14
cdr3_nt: TGTGCCAGCAGCCATGAGCTGAACACTGAAGCTTTCTTT
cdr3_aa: CASSHELNTEAFF

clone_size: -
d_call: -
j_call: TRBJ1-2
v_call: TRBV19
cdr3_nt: TGTGCCAGTAAGACGCCGACAGCGGGGAGCTATGGCTACACCTTC
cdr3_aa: CASKTPTAGSYGYTF

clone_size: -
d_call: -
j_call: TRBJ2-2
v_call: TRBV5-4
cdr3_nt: TGTGCCAGCAGCCGGGGGGGGACAGCGAACACCGGGGAGCTGTTTTTT
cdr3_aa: CASSRGGTANTGELFF

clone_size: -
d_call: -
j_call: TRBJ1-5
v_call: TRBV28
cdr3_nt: TGTGCCAGCCTTTTGGGAGGGGCCTATAATCAGCCCCAGCATTTT
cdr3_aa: CASLLGGAYNQPQHF

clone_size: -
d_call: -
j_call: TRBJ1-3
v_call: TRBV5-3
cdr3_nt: TGTGCCAGGTCTGGCCGTACCTCTGGAAACACCATATATTTT
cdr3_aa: CARSGRTSGNTIYF

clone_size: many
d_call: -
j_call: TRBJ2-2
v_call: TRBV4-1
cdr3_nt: TGCGCCAGCAGCAACCGGGAGAACACCGGGGAGCTGTTTTTT
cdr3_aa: CASSNRENTGELFF

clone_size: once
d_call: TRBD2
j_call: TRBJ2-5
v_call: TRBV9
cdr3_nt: TGTGCCAGCAGCAAGGGACTAGCGGAAGAGACCCAGTACTTC
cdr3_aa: CASSKGLAEETQYF

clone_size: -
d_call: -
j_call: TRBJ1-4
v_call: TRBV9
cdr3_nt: TGTGCCAGCAGCGCCAGGGTAACCCTTAATGAAAAACTGTTTTTT
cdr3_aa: CASSARVTLNEKLFF

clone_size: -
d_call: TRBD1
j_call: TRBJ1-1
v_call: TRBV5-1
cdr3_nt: TGCGCCAGCAGCTCCTGGGACAGGGGAAACACTGAAGCTTTCTTT
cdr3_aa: CASSSWDRGNTEAFF

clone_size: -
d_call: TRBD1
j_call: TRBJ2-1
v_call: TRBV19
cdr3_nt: TGTGCCAGTAGTACACGGAGGACAGGGGGGGATGAGCAGTTCTTC
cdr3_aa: CASSTRRTGGDEQFF

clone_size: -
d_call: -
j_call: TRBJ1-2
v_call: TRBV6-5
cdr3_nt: TGTGCCAGCAGGGATACAGGATCCTCTAACTATGGCTACACCTTC
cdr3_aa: CASRDTGSSNYGYTF

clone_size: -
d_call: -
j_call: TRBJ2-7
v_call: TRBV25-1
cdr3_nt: TGTGCCAGCAGTTTAGGGGACGAGCAGTACTTC
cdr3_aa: CASSLGDEQYF

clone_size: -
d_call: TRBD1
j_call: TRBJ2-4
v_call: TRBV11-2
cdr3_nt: TGTGCCAGCAGCTCGACAGGGTTCGAGAACATTCAGTACTTC
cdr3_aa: CASSSTGFENIQYF

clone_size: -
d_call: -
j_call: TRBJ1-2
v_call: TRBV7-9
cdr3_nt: TGTGCCAGCAGCTTAGAGCCAGGGAAAGGGATCTACACCTTC
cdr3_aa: CASSLEPGKGIYTF

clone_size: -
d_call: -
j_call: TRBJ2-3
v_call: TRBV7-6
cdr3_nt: TGTGCCAGCAGCTTAGAAGTGCAGGCAAACACAGATACGCAGTATTTT
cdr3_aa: CASSLEVQANTDTQYF

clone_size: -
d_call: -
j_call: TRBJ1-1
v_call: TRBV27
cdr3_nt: TGTGCCAGCAGTTTCCAGGTAAACACTGAAGCTTTCTTT
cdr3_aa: CASSFQVNTEAFF

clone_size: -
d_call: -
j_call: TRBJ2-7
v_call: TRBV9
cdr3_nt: TGTGCCAGCAGCGTAGAGGACAGCAACTCCTACGAGCAGTACTTC
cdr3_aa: CASSVEDSNSYEQYF

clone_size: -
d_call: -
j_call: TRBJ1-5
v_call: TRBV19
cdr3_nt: TGTGCCAGTAGTCCCCAAAAGGGGGGGAATCAGCCCCAGCATTTT
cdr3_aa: CASSPQKGGNQPQHF

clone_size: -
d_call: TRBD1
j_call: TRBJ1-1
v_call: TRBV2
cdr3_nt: TGTGCCAGCAGCGGGGACAGCGGAAACACTGAAGCTTTCTTT
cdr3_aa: CASSGDSGNTEAFF

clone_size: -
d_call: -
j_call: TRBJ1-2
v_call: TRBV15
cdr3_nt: TGTGCCACCAACGCGGGTAATAACTATGGCTACACCTTC
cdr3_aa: CATNAGNNYGYTF

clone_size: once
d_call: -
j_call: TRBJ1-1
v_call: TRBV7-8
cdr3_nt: TGTGCCAGCAGCCTCAGGGTGCCGCGGACTGAAGCTTTCTTT
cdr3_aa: CASSLRVPRTEAFF

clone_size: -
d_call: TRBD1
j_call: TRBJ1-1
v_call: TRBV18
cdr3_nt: TGTGCCAGCTCACCGGATCAGGGGGCCGAAGCTTTCTTT
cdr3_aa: CASSPDQGAEAFF

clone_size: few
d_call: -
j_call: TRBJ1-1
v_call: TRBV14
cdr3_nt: TGTGCCAGCAGCCAAACACAGGGGAACACTGAAGCTTTCTTT
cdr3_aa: CASSQTQGNTEAFF

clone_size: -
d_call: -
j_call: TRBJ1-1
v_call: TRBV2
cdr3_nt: TGTGCCAGCAGCACTTCCCGGGGGGCGCGGGAGATGAACACTGAAGCTTTCTTT
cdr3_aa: CASSTSRGAREMNTEAFF

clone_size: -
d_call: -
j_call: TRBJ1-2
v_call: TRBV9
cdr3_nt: TGTGCCAGCAGCGGGTGGGGTGAGGGACAAAACTATGGCTACACCTTC
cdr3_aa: CASSGWGEGQNYGYTF

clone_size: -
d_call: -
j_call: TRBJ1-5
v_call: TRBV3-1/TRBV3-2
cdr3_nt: TGTGCCAGCAGCCAGGGGCCCGCCACTCCCCAGCATTTT
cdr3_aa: CASSQGPATPQHF

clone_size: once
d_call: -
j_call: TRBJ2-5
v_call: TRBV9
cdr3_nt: TGTGCCAGCAGCGCACAAGAGACCCAGTACTTC
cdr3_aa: CASSAQETQYF

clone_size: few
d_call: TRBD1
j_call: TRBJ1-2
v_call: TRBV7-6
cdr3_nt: TGTGCCAGCAGCTCGCAACCGGGACAGAGCTATGGCTACACCTTC
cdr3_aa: CASSSQPGQSYGYTF

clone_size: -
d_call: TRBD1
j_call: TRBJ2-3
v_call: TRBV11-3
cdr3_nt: TGTGCCAGCTCTCGGACAGGGTACCCAGATACGCAGTATTTT
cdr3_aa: CASSRTGYPDTQYF

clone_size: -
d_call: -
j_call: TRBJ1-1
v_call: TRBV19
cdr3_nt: TGTGCCAGTTCCGCGACCAGGGTTTTCGCTTTCTTT
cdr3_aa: CASSATRVFAFF

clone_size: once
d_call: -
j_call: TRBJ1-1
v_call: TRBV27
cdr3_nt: TGTGCCAGCGCATGGGGGGTCTCCATGAACACTGAAGCTTTCTTT
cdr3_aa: CASAWGVSMNTEAFF

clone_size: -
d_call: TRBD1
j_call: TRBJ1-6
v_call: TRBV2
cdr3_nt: TGTGCCAGCACGGACAGGGGCGCGAGCTCCTATAATTCACCCCTCCACTTT
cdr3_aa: CASTDRGASSYNSPLHF

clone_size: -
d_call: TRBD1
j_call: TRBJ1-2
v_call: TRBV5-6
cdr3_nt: TGTGCCAGCAGCTTGGGTATACAGGGGGCCGGTGGCTACACCTTC
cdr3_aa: CASSLGIQGAGGYTF

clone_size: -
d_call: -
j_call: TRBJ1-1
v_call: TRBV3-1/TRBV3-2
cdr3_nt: TGTGCCAGCAGTCAAAGGGAATCCTTTGGGAGGATCGCTGAAGCTTTCTTT
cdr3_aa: CASSQRESFGRIAEAFF

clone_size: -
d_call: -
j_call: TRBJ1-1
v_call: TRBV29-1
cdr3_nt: TGCAGCGTTGAGTCACGGTTGAACACTGAAGCTTTCTTT
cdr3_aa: CSVESRLNTEAFF

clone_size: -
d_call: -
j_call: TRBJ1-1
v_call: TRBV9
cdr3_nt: TGTGCCAGCAGCGTAGTAGCGTTGAGTTCTGAAGCTTTCTTT
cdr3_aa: CASSVVALSSEAFF

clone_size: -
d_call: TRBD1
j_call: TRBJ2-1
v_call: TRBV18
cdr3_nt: TGTGCCAGCTCACGGGGGACAGGGGGTGAGCAGTTCTTC
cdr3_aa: CASSRGTGGEQFF

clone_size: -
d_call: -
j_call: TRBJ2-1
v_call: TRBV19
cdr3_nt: TGTGCCAGTAGTACAGAAGGGGTCTCACCAGCTGAGCAGTTCTTC
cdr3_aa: CASSTEGVSPAEQFF

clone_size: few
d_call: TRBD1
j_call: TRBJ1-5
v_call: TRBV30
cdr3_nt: TGTGCCTGGGAGACAGGGGGCAGCAATCAGCCCCAGCATTTT
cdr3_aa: CAWETGGSNQPQHF

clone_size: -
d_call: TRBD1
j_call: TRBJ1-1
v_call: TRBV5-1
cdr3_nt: TGCGCCAGCAGCAGGGGACAGGGGGCCACTGAAGCTTTCTTT
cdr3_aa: CASSRGQGATEAFF

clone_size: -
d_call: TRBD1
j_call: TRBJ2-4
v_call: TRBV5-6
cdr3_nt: TGTGCCAGCAGCCCTGACAGGGGAAAGGCCAAAAACATTCAGTACTTC
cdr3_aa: CASSPDRGKAKNIQYF